This is a list of T cell receptor beta chains from one sample in a study of lymphopenia after photon versus proton radiotherapy. Profiled with immunoSEQ multiplex PCR; TCRdb holds only in-frame clones, not every one. The table includes roughly 64,000 clones, roughly nine tenths detected once. The specimen comprised peripheral blood, sampled from a patient treated with proton-based radiotherapy. Source of these receptors: a man at least 80 years old with esophageal cancer. Each CDR3 is given with its conserved first and last residue. The order of the fields is clone size, J gene, V gene, D gene, CDR3 DNA, CDR3 protein. The D gene is left open where the match is weak. Only some rows state a clone size, as once, few, many or a class for expanded clones.

>once|TRBJ2-3|TRBV7-6|TRBD1
TGTGCCAGCAGCTTAAGGGGAACAGGGGCCGGGTTCACAGATACGCAGTATTTT
CASSLRGTGAGFTDTQYF
>NA|TRBJ2-5|TRBV27|TRBD2
TGTGCCAGCAGCTCTTACCTAGCGGGGGGCCGAGAGACCCAGTACTTC
CASSSYLAGGRETQYF
>NA|TRBJ2-3|TRBV19|NA
TGTGCCAGTAGTAACGGGGGTGCAGATACGCAGTATTTT
CASSNGGADTQYF
>few|TRBJ1-1|TRBV4-3|NA
TGCGCCAGCAGCCAGACCCTACGGGGCACTGAAGCTTTCTTT
CASSQTLRGTEAFF
>NA|TRBJ2-4|TRBV19|NA
TGTGCCAGTAGTATCTGGAGGGGGCCGGTTTCCAAAAACATTCAGTACTTC
CASSIWRGPVSKNIQYF
>NA|TRBJ1-2|TRBV7-9|TRBD1
TGTGCCAGCAGCCCCGGACAGGGAGGTGATGGCTACACCTTC
CASSPGQGGDGYTF
>NA|TRBJ1-2|TRBV27|NA
TGTGCCAGCAGTTTGACTGGGGCTGGCTACACCTTC
CASSLTGAGYTF
>NA|TRBJ1-2|TRBV18|NA
TGTGCCAGCTCACCACCTGAGGCGGGACGGACTAACTATGGCTACACCTTC
CASSPPEAGRTNYGYTF
>NA|TRBJ2-7|TRBV7-9|TRBD2
TGTGCCAGCAGCTCCACTAGCGGGGGGGGCAACGAGCAGTACTTC
CASSSTSGGGNEQYF
>NA|TRBJ1-1|TRBV30|TRBD1
TGTGCCTGGAGGTCAGGGGGAGTGGGGTACACTGAAGCTTTCTTT
CAWRSGGVGYTEAFF
>NA|TRBJ1-1|TRBV7-6|NA
TGTGCCAGCAGCGAAACGGGACTGATGAACACTGAAGCTTTCTTT
CASSETGLMNTEAFF
>NA|TRBJ1-5|TRBV19|NA
TGTGCCAGTAGTATTCCGAGGGGGGGGAATCAGCCCCAGCATTTT
CASSIPRGGNQPQHF
>NA|TRBJ2-1|TRBV28|TRBD1
TGTGCCAGCAGTTTTCGGGACAGGGTCTACAATGAGCAGTTCTTC
CASSFRDRVYNEQFF
>NA|TRBJ2-7|TRBV11-3|NA
TGTGCCAGCAGCCCCAGGGGGGGCTACGAGCAGTACTTC
CASSPRGGYEQYF
>NA|TRBJ2-3|TRBV27|TRBD2
TGTGCCAGCAGTCAACTAGCGGGGGTCGGCACAGATACGCAGTATTTT
CASSQLAGVGTDTQYF
>NA|TRBJ1-2|TRBV5-1|NA
TGCGCCAGCAACCAAAACTCAGGGAACTATGGCTACACCTTC
CASNQNSGNYGYTF
>NA|TRBJ1-3|TRBV9|NA
TGTGCCAGCAGCGTTACAGGAACTGGAAACACCATATATTTT
CASSVTGTGNTIYF
>NA|TRBJ2-7|TRBV10-3|NA
TGTGCCATCAGTGGACAGGTCGTAAAGAACGAGCAGTACTTC
CAISGQVVKNEQYF
>NA|TRBJ1-1|TRBV30|NA
TGTGCCCCCCAGCCCCAGGGAAACACTGAAGCTTTCTTT
CAPQPQGNTEAFF
>NA|TRBJ2-5|TRBV15|TRBD2
TGTGCCACCAGCAGAGGACAGACACTAGCGGGGGAGGAGACCCAGTACTTC
CATSRGQTLAGEETQYF
>NA|TRBJ1-5|TRBV5-4|NA
TGTGCCAGCAGCGACTCAGGGGGCAATCAGCCCCAGCATTTT
CASSDSGGNQPQHF
>NA|TRBJ2-2|TRBV9|NA
TGTGCCAGCAGCTCCAGGGGACAAATCCCCAACACCGGGGAGCTGTTTTTT
CASSSRGQIPNTGELFF